The T cell receptor (beta chain) described here comes from a study of blood T cell repertoires in COVID-19. Whole-study context: Samples of COVID-19 (acute and convalescent) were obtained from the United States, Italy and Spain. The analysed material was cDNA or gDNA that came from T cells, B-cell-depleted T cells, or PBMCs.

Per the original data handling: By means of reference gene primer amplification, nucleated cell counts were estimated. Only in-frame clones appear in the TCRdb table, and some are missing; sequencing was by immunoSEQ multiplex PCR. The V and J calls and the clone size are those of that table, but D and trimming were determined from the DNA. The profile covers some 140,000 clones, with approximately 83% appearing a single time and approximately 16% taken by the ten largest. The CDR3 spans 13 residues. CDR1 and CDR2 from the germline V gene are SNHLY and FYNNEI. The germline V and J ends were trimmed by 1 base and 2 bases, with 6 bases remaining between them.

The source material was peripheral blood. The sequence came from a woman in her 50s who had recovered from COVID-19. V is TRBV2 and J is TRBJ2-7, with D possibly being TRBD1 (5 bases). In DNA, the CDR3 is TGTGCCAGCAGTGAAGGCAGGGCCTACGAGCAGTACTTC. Its translation is CASSEGRAYEQYF.